The text below deals with one T cell receptor (beta chain). Its matching antigen is unknown. PCR primers comprised 60 Vbeta and 13 Jbeta primers. The method was immunoSEQ multiplex PCR; TCRdb's version includes in-frame clones alone and lacks a portion of them. The sample lists tens of thousands of clones, over 60% seen once, with about a tenth in the top ten. This sample is drawn from a study of cytomegalovirus exposure and HLA in healthy donors. Overall study findings and caveats: Among TCR sequences, most were rare, though some public TCRs appeared in many donors.

This CDR3 has 15 amino acids. Trimming stripped 3 bases from V and 7 bases from J, with 13 bases between. Germline assignment: CDR1 MNHNS and CDR2 SASEGT. This sequence was found in a man between 40 and 49 years old in good health and CMV-seropositive. The genes are TRBV6-1 and TRBJ1-6; D is perhaps TRBD1 (5 bases). The sample was PBMCs. Here the CDR3 reads CASSERGGGNSPLHF. CDR3 sequence (DNA): TGTGCCAGCAGTGAGAGGGGCGGAGGGAATTCACCCCTCCACTTT.